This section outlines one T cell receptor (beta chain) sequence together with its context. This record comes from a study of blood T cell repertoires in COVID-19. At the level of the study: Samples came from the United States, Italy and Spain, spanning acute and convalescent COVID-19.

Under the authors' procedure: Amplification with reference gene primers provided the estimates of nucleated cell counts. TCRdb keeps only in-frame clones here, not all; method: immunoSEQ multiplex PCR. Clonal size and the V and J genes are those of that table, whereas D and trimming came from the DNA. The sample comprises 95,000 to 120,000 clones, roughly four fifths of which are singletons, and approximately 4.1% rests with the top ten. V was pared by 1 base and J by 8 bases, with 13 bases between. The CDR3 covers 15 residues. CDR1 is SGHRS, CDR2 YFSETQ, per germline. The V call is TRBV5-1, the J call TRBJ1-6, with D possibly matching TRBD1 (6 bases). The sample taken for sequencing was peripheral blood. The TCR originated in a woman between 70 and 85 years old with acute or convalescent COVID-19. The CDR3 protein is CASSLNGGIDSPLHF. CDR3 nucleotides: TGCGCCAGCAGCTTGAATGGGGGCATTGATTCACCCCTCCACTTT.